The rows below give T cell receptor beta chains drawn from one sample of a study of shared clonotypes between healthy human individuals. Some clones are missing from TCRdb's copy, which holds only in-frame ones; the method was immunoSEQ multiplex PCR. The repertoire holds hundreds of thousands of clones, around 78% seen once, with around 11% in the top ten. Sequenced sample: PBMCs. The receptors here all came from a woman aged 40-49 years in good health. Some clones in this sample may be carry-over from other donors' samples. The CDR3 runs from the conserved cysteine through the conserved F or W. A D gene is named only where the DNA matches it firmly. Size is stated for part of the rows, as once, few or many counts, or as a class when the clone is expanded.

CDR3aa: CASSPRTGVPETQYF
CDR3nt: TGTGCCAGTAGTCCGCGGACAGGGGTCCCAGAGACCCAGTACTTC
v_gene: TRBV19
abundance: NA
j_gene: TRBJ2-5
d_gene: TRBD1

CDR3aa: CSGDSIYEQYF
CDR3nt: TGCAGCGGGGACAGTATCTACGAGCAGTACTTC
v_gene: TRBV20-1
abundance: NA
j_gene: TRBJ2-7
d_gene: TRBD1

CDR3aa: CASSPLGRDSYEQYF
CDR3nt: TGTGCCAGCTCACCTCTCGGGCGGGATAGCTACGAGCAGTACTTC
v_gene: TRBV18
abundance: few
j_gene: TRBJ2-7
d_gene: NA

CDR3aa: CSARTYEQFF
CDR3nt: TGCAGTGCTAGGACGTATGAGCAGTTCTTC
v_gene: TRBV20-1
abundance: NA
j_gene: TRBJ2-1
d_gene: NA

CDR3aa: CAWSLAGGKTPQYF
CDR3nt: TGTGCCTGGAGCCTAGCGGGAGGGAAAACCCCGCAGTATTTT
v_gene: TRBV30
abundance: NA
j_gene: TRBJ2-3
d_gene: TRBD2

CDR3aa: CASSATSGSANEQFF
CDR3nt: TGTGCCAGCAGTGCCACTAGCGGGAGTGCCAATGAGCAGTTCTTC
v_gene: TRBV6-1
abundance: few
j_gene: TRBJ2-1
d_gene: TRBD2

CDR3aa: CASSFRLAGETQYF
CDR3nt: TGTGCCAGCAGTTTTAGACTAGCGGGAGAGACCCAGTACTTC
v_gene: TRBV28
abundance: NA
j_gene: TRBJ2-5
d_gene: TRBD2

CDR3aa: CASSPVDRAASNQPQHF
CDR3nt: TGTGCCAGCAGTCCCGTGGACAGGGCAGCTAGCAATCAGCCCCAGCATTTT
v_gene: TRBV28
abundance: NA
j_gene: TRBJ1-5
d_gene: TRBD1

CDR3aa: CASSALTAGNTIYF
CDR3nt: TGTGCCAGCAGCGCCCTCACGGCTGGAAACACCATATATTTT
v_gene: TRBV9
abundance: NA
j_gene: TRBJ1-3
d_gene: NA

CDR3aa: CASSFGTGDQPQHF
CDR3nt: TGTGCCAGCAGCTTTGGGACAGGAGATCAGCCCCAGCATTTT
v_gene: TRBV5-6
abundance: NA
j_gene: TRBJ1-5
d_gene: TRBD1